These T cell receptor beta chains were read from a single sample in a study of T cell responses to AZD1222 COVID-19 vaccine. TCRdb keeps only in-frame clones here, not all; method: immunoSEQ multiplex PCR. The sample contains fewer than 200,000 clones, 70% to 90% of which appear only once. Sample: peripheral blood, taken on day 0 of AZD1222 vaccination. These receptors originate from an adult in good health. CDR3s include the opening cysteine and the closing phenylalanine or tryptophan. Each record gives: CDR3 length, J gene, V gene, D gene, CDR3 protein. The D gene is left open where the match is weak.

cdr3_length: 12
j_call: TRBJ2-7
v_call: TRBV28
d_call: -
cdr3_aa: CASSLRDSEQYF

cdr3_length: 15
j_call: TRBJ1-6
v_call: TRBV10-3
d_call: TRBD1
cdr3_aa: CASEGGTGVSSPLHF

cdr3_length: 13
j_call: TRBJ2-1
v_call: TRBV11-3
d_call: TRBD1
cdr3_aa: CASRRQGSDEQFF

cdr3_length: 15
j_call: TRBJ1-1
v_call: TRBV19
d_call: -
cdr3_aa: CASSIGGQPNTEAFF

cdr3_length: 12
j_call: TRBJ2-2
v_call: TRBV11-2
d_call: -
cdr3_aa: CASRQHAGELFF

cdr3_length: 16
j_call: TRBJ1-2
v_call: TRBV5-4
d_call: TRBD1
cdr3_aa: CASSLGRIRGLGGYTF

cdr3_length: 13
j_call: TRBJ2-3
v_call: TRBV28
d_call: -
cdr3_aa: CGYGDLSTDTQYF

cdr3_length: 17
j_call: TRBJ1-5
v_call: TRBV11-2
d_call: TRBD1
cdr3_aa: CASSNTGARLGNQPQHF

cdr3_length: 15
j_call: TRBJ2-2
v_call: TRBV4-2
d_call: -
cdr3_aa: CASSRLFGGTGELFF

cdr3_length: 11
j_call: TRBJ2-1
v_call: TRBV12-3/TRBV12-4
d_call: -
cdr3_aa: CATGASNEQFF

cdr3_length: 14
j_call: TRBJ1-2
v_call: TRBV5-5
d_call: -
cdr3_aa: CASSHETRNYGYTF

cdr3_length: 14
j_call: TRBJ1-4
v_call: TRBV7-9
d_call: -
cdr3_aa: CASSLDGLGEKLFF

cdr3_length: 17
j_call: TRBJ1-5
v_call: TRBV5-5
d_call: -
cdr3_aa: CASSLVGGQWGNQPQHF

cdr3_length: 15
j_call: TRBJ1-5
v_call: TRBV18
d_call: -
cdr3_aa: CASSPPQGGNQPQHF

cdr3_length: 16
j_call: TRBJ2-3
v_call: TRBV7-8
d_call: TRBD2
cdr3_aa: CASSLGLAGGRDTQYF

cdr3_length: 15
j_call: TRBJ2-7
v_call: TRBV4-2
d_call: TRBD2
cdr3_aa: CASSQVLAGRIEQYF

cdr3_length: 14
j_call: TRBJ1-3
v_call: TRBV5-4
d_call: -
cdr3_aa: CASSLGSSGNTIYF

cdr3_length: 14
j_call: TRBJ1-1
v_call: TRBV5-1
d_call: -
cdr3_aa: CASNAGVVGTEAFF

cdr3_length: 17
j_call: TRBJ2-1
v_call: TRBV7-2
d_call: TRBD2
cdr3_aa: CASSLVGGGGALVEQFF

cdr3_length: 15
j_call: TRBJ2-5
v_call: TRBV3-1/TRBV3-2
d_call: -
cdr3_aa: CASSQNEGIQETQYF

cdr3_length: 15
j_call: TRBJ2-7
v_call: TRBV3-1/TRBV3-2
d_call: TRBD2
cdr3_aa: CASGLAGSLNYEQYF

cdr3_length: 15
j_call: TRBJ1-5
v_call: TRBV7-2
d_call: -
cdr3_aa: CASSLDNGGYQPQHF

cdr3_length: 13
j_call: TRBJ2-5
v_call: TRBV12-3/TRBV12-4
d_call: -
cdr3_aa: CASSLGTRETQYF

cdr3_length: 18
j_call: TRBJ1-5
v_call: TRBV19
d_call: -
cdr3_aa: CASSIALLQTTSNQPQHF

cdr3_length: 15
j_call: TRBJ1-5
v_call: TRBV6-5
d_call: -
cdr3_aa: CATQEGGARGQPQHF

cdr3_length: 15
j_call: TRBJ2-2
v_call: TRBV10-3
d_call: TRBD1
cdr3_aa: CAITSGTGDTGELFF

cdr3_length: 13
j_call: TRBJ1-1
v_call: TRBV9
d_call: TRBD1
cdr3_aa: CASTRDRNTEAFF

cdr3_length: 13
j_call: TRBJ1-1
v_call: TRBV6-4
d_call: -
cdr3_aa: CASSVTGNTEAFF

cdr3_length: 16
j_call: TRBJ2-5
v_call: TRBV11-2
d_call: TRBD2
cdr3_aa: CASSLPRGTSAQTQYF

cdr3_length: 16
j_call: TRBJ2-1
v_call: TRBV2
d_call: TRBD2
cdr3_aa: CASSEGRTRYHNEQFF

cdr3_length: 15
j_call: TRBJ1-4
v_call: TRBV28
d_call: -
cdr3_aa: CASSWGGRTNEKLFF

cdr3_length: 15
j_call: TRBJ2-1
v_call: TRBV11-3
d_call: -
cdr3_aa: CASSHSGGPRTEQFF

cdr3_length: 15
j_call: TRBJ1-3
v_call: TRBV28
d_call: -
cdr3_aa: CASSLSGAGGNTIYF

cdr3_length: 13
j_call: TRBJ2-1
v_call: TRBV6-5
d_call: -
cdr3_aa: CASSFTGDNEQFF

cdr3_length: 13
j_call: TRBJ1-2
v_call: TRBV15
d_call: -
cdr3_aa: CATSRVPDHGYTF

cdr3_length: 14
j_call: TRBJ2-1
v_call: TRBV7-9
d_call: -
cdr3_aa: CASSLPMGLQGQFF

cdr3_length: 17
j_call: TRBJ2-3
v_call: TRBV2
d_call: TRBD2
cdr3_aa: CASSLGLAGFSTDTQYF

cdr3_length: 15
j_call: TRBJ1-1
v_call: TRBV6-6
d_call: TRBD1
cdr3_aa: CASSYSGQVTLEAFF

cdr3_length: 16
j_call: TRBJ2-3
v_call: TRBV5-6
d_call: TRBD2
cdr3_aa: CASWTGLAFSTDTQYF

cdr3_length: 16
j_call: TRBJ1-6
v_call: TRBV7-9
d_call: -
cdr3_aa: CASSPTWGAENSPLHF

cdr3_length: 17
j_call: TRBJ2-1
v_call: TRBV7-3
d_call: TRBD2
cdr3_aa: CASSSRTSRSSYNEQFF

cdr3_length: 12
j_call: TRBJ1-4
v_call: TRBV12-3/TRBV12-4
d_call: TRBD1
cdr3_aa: CASNDQGTGLFF

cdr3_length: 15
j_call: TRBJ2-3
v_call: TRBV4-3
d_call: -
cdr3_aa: CASSQDPNYRDTQYF

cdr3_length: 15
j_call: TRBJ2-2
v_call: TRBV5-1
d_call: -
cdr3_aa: CASSLEGVNTGELFF

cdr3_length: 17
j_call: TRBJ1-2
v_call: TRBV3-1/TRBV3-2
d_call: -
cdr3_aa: CASSQVILLTGNYGYTF

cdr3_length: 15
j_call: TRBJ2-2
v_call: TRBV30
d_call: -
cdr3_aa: CAWRRGRLNTGELFF

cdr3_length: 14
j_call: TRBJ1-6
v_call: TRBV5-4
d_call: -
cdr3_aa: CASSQRDGNSPLHF

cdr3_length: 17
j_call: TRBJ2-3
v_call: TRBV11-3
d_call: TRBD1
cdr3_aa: CASSLGPRGTGGDTQYF

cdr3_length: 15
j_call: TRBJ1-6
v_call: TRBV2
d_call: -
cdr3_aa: CASSEFPTAGEPLHF

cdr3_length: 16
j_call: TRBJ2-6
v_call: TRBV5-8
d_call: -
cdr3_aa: CASSLSFRSGANVLTF

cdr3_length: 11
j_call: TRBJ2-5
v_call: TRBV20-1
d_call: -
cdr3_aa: CSASYLETQYF

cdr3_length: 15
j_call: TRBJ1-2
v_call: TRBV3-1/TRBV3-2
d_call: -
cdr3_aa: CASSPLTRENYGYTF

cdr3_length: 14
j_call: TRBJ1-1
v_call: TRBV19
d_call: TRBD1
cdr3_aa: CASSWGQGITEAFF

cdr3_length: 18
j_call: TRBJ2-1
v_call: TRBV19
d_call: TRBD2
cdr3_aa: CATHGILAGEESYNEQFF